Each of the 30 T cell receptor beta chains below was sequenced from the same sample in a study of blood T cells in healthy people across ages. Together with a sample-barcoded 5' primer, a J-beta primer mix was included in a second PCR lasting about 6 to 11 cycles. One entry per CDR3 protein results from TCRdb running MiXCR on the 5' RACE reads. The sample holds roughly 1,700,000 distinct CDR3 sequences, 28% seen once. The material sequenced was blood. These receptors originate from a young woman in good health.

This chain joins TRBV20-1 and TRBJ2-5; D not resolved. Between the trimmed V and J ends, which lost 3 bases and 5 bases, there was a span of 16 bases. The CDR3 is 14 residues long. Germline V CDR1 and CDR2: DFQATT, SNEGSKA (reference sequence). CDR3 DNA sequence: TGCAGTGCTAGTCTTACGCCCGAGAAGGAGACCCAGTACTTC. It specifies CSASLTPEKETQYF.

The chain combines TRBV20-1 with TRBJ2-7; maybe TRBD1 (9 bases). The better agreement between TRBJ2-5 and the DNA end casts doubt on the J call. The V gene's germline CDR1 is DFQATT and CDR2 SNEGSKA (reference sequence). The CDR3 has 14 amino acids. As DNA, the CDR3 is TGCAGTGCCCGCACAGGGGGCGCGGGAGGGACCCAGTACTTC. It codes for CSARTGGAGGTQYF.

This clonotype showed up many times. The rearrangement uses TRBV9 and TRBJ2-7, with 10 bases aligning to TRBD2. After removal of 4 bases from V and 10 bases from J, the junction contained 8 bases not matched to a gene. Germline V gene lookup returns CDR1 SGDLS and CDR2 YYNGEE. The CDR3 consists of 13 residues. For the CDR3, the DNA is TGTGCCAGCAGCCCCCGGACTAGCGGCGACCAGTACTTC. Translated: CASSPRTSGDQYF.

The CDR3 bases are TGCGCCAGCAGCTGGGACCCCGGTGCGTCCAATGAGCAGTTCTTC. Translation: CASSWDPGASNEQFF. This chain joins TRBV5-1 and TRBJ2-1; possibly TRBD1 or TRBD2 for D (5 bases each). V shed 3 bases and J shed 6 bases, with 16 bases lying between them. Germline values: CDR1 SGHRS, CDR2 YFSETQ. The CDR3 runs to 15 residues.

J is TRBJ2-3 and V is TRBV25-1; D perhaps matches TRBD2 (5 bases). CDR1 and CDR2 (germline): MGHDK, SYGVNS. The V and J ends lost 4 bases and 2 bases respectively, with 10 bases between them. The CDR3 has 14 amino acids. The CDR3 here is CASSADYNTDTQYF. The CDR3 DNA sequence: TGTGCCAGCAGTGCCGACTACAACACAGATACGCAGTATTTT.

The sample holds many counts of this clonotype. This chain links TRBV20-1 with TRBJ2-3; maybe TRBD2 (6 bases). The CDR3 is made up of 14 amino acids. Looked up from germline, CDR1 is DFQATT and CDR2 is SNEGSKA (reference sequence). V was cut by 0 bases and J by 1 base, with 8 bases left in between. The DNA for the CDR3 is TGCAGTGCTAGAGATCGGAGGGGCACAGATACGCAGTATTTT. Protein sequence: CSARDRRGTDTQYF.

This clonotype showed up just a few times. One junction end does not reproduce the germline sequence, and a read error may be involved. V gene TRBV12-3 or TRBV12-4 combines with J gene TRBJ1-5; a possible D gene is TRBD1 (6 bases). The CDR3 runs 15 residues. As DNA, the CDR3 is TGTGCCAGCAGTCTAGCGGGCAGGGGCCAACAGCCCCAGCATTTT. Protein: CASSLAGRGQQPQHF.

The genes are TRBV6-1 and TRBJ1-2, with unresolved D. Germline V CDR1 and CDR2: MNHNS, SASEGT. The CDR3 extends over 14 amino acids. Trimming took off 2 bases at V and 0 bases at J, with 7 bases between the two ends. The DNA of the CDR3 is TGTGCCAGCAGTGAACAGGTGTCTAACTATGGCTACACCTTC. Protein sequence: CASSEQVSNYGYTF.

The V and J genes are TRBV20-1 and TRBJ2-4; D is possibly TRBD1 (5 bases). CDR3 size: 15 residues. Germline assignment: CDR1 DFQATT and CDR2 SNEGSKA (reference sequence). V gave up 3 bases and J gave up 10 bases, with 22 bases separating them. The CDR3 bases are TGCAGTGCTAGGCTGGACACGTCGATCGTGGCGATTCAGTACTTC. It yields the protein CSARLDTSIVAIQYF.

As concerns this clonotype: This clone may be a read error of a much larger clone one base away. The V and J genes are TRBV6-2 or TRBV6-3 and TRBJ1-2; D unresolved. The CDR3 is 14 amino acids. Germline V lookup: CDR1 MNHEY, CDR2 SVGEGT. The CDR3 here is CTSNGGQARPGYTF. DNA of the CDR3: TGTACCAGCAACGGAGGGCAGGCACGCCCTGGCTACACCTTC.

V gene TRBV12-3 or TRBV12-4 combines with J gene TRBJ1-5, with D perhaps TRBD1 (6 bases). With 6 bases removed from V and 6 bases from J, the gap between germline ends came to 15 bases. This CDR3 is 14 amino acids long. The CDR3: CASSPEGGGQPQHF. The CDR3 DNA reads as TGTGCCAGCAGCCCGGAGGGGGGCGGTCAGCCCCAGCATTTT.

This rearrangement joins TRBV14 to TRBJ1-2; the D gene is possibly TRBD1 (5 bases). Germline V CDR1 and CDR2: SGHDN, FVKESK. The V gene lost 4 bases and the J gene lost 8 bases, with 17 bases spanning the gap. The CDR3 runs 14 residues. CDR3 nucleotides: TGTGCCAGCAGCCTAGCGGGACTGGACTTGGGCTACACCTTC. This sequence encodes CASSLAGLDLGYTF. The complete variable domain, with remaining parts taken from reference TRBV14 and TRBJ1-2, reads EAGVTQFPSHSVIEKGQTVTLRCDPISGHDNLYWYRRVMGKEIKFLLHFVKESKQDESGMPNNRFLAERTGGTYSTLKVQPAELEDSGVYFCASSLAGLDLGYTFGSGTRLTVV.

This clonotype was counted only a few times. Relative to the germline gene, one junction end is altered; a read error may explain this. This chain connects TRBV5-1 to TRBJ2-5; TRBD2 is a possible D gene (6 bases). Looked up from germline, CDR1 is SGHRS and CDR2 is YFSETQ. The CDR3 is 16 amino acids. The CDR3 reads CASSWNLAFNQETQYF. Here the CDR3 DNA reads TGCGCCAGCAGCTGGAATCTAGCGTTTAACCAAGAGACCCAGTACTTT.

At least ten counts were recorded for this clonotype. This sequence joins TRBV4-3 and TRBJ2-4; D is ambiguous. Trimming removed 0 bases from V and 8 bases from J, with 8 bases in between. The CDR3 contains 13 residues. The germline CDR1 and CDR2 sequences are LGHNA and YSLEER. The CDR3 DNA is TGCGCCAGCAGCCAAGAGGGTGGGGACATTCAGTACTTC. This codes for CASSQEGGDIQYF.

CDR3 region: CASSSSGSTHEQYF. In nucleotides, the CDR3 is TGTGCCAGCAGCTCTAGCGGGAGTACTCACGAGCAGTACTTC. The chain uses TRBV6-6 and TRBJ2-7, with TRBD2 matching over 10 bases. Germline V lookup: CDR1 MNHNY, CDR2 SVGAGI (reference sequence). V shed 6 bases, J shed 5 bases, and the junction held 7 bases outside the gene matches. The CDR3 is made up of 14 amino acids.

The chain combines TRBV29-1 with TRBJ1-1; 8 positions agree with TRBD1. Germline V CDR1 and CDR2: SQVTM, ANQGSEA. This CDR3 contains 10 residues. J was trimmed by 10 bases and V by 4 bases; bases with no gene match: 2. CDR3 protein: CSVADRGAFF. The CDR3 DNA sequence: TGCAGCGTTGCTGACAGGGGAGCTTTCTTT.

The genes are TRBV5-4 and TRBJ2-5; 14 bases map to TRBD2. Germline V gene sequence: CDR1 SGHNT, CDR2 YYREEE (reference sequence). V gave up 3 bases and J gave up 5 bases; unmatched junction bases: 9. The CDR3 contains 17 residues. The chain's CDR3 is CASSYQGLAGESETQYF. The CDR3 bases are TGTGCCAGCAGCTATCAGGGACTAGCGGGAGAATCTGAGACCCAGTACTTC.

This clonotype was found a few times. V gene TRBV7-3 combines with J gene TRBJ2-1; TRBD2 matches at 10 bases. The CDR3 contains 15 residues. V lost 5 bases to trimming and J lost 8 bases; unmatched junction nucleotides: 9. Looked up from germline, CDR1 is SGHTA and CDR2 is FQGTGA. The DNA of the CDR3 is TGTGCCAGCAGCCGGAGCGGGGGGGCCTTCGATGAGCAGTTCTTC. Translation gives CASSRSGGAFDEQFF.

This clonotype occurred many times. The rearrangement uses TRBV6-2 or TRBV6-3 and TRBJ2-1, with D possibly TRBD2 on 6 matching bases. Looked up from germline, CDR1 is MNHEY and CDR2 is SVGEGT. The germline V and J ends were trimmed by 0 bases and 0 bases, with 12 bases remaining between them. This CDR3 spans 17 amino acids. The CDR3 region has the DNA TGTGCCAGCAGTTACTCATTCCTAGCGCCCTCCTACAATGAGCAGTTCTTC. Translation gives CASSYSFLAPSYNEQFF.

This clonotype showed up just a few times. The rearrangement joins TRBV3-1 to TRBJ2-3; no clear D gene. CDR3 length: 16 amino acids. Between the trimmed V and J ends, which lost 0 bases and 1 base, there was a span of 11 bases. CDR1 is LGHDT and CDR2 is YNNKEL in the germline V gene (reference sequence). In DNA, the CDR3 is TGTGCCAGCAGCCAAGATTTCGCGAGACGCACAGATACGCAGTATTTT. This encodes CASSQDFARRTDTQYF.

This clonotype appeared a few times. The rearrangement uses TRBV12-3 or TRBV12-4 and TRBJ2-7; 10 bases align to TRBD1. The V and J ends lost 3 bases and 2 bases, in that order; junction bases with no gene match: 4. The CDR3 is 15 residues long. The CDR3 region is CASSFGQGGAYEQYF. The CDR3 nucleotides read TGTGCCAGCAGTTTTGGACAGGGGGGGGCCTACGAGCAGTACTTC.

The J gene is TRBJ2-3, the V gene TRBV20-1; perhaps TRBD1 as D (6 bases). This CDR3 comprises 11 residues. CDR1 is DFQATT and CDR2 is SNEGSKA in the germline V gene (reference sequence). V gave up 4 bases and J gave up 5 bases, with 7 bases separating them. The CDR3 sequence is CSAKDRDTQYF. CDR3 in DNA: TGCAGTGCTAAGGACAGAGATACGCAGTATTTT.

This clonotype turned up a few times. This sequence joins TRBV13 and TRBJ2-6, with 9 bases identical to TRBD1. V lost 4 bases, J lost 3 bases, and 7 bases stayed unmatched. This CDR3 is built from 17 residues. Looked up from germline, CDR1 is PRHDT and CDR2 is FYEKMQ (reference sequence). The CDR3 DNA follows: TGTGCCAGCAGCTCCGGGACAGGGCAGTATGGGGCCAACGTCCTGACTTTC. Its protein product is CASSSGTGQYGANVLTF.

The rearrangement joins TRBV20-1 to TRBJ2-3; 8 nucleotides match TRBD2. The CDR3 runs 14 residues. Germline V CDR1 and CDR2: DFQATT, SNEGSKA (reference sequence). Losses at the gene ends were 8 bases for V and 4 bases for J; bases not matched to a gene: 11. Here the CDR3 DNA reads TGCAGTCCGAACTTAGCGGGATCGGCAGATACGCAGTATTTT. Amino acids: CSPNLAGSADTQYF.

Points on this clonotype: A junction end diverges from the germline sequence, so it may reflect a read error. This sequence joins TRBV12-3 or TRBV12-4 and TRBJ1-1, with D tentatively TRBD1 (6 bases). The CDR3 has 16 amino acids. The CDR3 region has the DNA TGTACCAGCAGACCCGCTCTCGGGACACTCAACACTGAAGCTTTCTTT. Translation gives CTSRPALGTLNTEAFF.

The genes are TRBV15 and TRBJ2-5, with TRBD2 identical over 9 bases. CDR3 length: 15 amino acids. With 0 bases clipped from V and 4 bases from J, the junction kept 3 bases outside the gene matches. CDR1 is LNHNV, CDR2 YYDKDF, per germline (reference sequence). The CDR3 DNA reads as TGTGCCACCAGCAGAGATCGCGGGGGGGCAGAGACCCAGTACTTC. This codes for CATSRDRGGAETQYF.

This clonotype was seen at least ten times. This chain links TRBV14 with TRBJ2-7; TRBD1 might be the D (6 bases). Germline-derived CDR1 and CDR2 are SGHDN and FVKESK. Trimming cost V 5 bases and J 5 bases, with 19 bases left between them. CDR3 length equals 15 residues. CDR3 nucleotide sequence: TGTGCCAGCAGCTTGTCCGTACAGGGTCCCCACGAGCAGTACTTC. Translated: CASSLSVQGPHEQYF.

V is TRBV3-1 and J is TRBJ1-4, with D perhaps TRBD1 (6 bases). V lost 2 bases, J lost 10 bases, and 14 bases lay in between. Germline V gene lookup returns CDR1 LGHDT and CDR2 YNNKEL (reference sequence). The CDR3 consists of 14 residues. In DNA form, the CDR3 reads TGTGCCAGCAGCCAACCGTACAGGGCCGGAAAACTGTTTTTT. Its translation is CASSQPYRAGKLFF.

V is TRBV20-1 and J is TRBJ1-1; D remains ambiguous. The V end lost 5 bases, the J end lost 1 base, and 8 bases lay between the germline ends. Germline CDR1 DFQATT, CDR2 SNEGSKA (reference sequence). The length of the CDR3 is 12 residues. DNA of the CDR3: TGCAGTGCTCAACCAGCGAACACTGAAGCTTTCTTT. Its protein product is CSAQPANTEAFF.

The chain couples TRBV12-3 or TRBV12-4 to TRBJ1-4; D gene ambiguous. The germline V and J ends were trimmed by 6 bases and 5 bases, with 10 bases remaining between them. There are 13 residues in the CDR3. The CDR3 bases are TGTGCCAGCAGCCTAAGTGAGAATGAAAAACTGTTTTTT. Residues: CASSLSENEKLFF.